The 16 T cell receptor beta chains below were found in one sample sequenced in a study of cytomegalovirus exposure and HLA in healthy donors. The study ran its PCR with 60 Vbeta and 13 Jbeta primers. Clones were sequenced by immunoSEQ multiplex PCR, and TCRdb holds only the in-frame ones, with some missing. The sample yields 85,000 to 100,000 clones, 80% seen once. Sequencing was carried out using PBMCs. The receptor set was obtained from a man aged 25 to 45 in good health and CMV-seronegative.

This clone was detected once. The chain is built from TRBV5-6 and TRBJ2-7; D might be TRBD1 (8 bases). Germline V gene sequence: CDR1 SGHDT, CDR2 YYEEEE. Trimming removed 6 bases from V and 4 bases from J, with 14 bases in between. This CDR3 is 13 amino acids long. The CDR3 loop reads CASTTGGGYEQYF. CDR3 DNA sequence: TGTGCCAGCACCACAGGGGGGGGATACGAGCAGTACTTC.

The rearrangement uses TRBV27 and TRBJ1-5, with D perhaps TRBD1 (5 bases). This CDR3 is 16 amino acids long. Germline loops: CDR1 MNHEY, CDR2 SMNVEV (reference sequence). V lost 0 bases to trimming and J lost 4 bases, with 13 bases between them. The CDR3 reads CASSLSFGGANQPQHF. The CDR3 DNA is TGTGCCAGCAGTTTATCGTTCGGGGGTGCAAATCAGCCCCAGCATTTT.

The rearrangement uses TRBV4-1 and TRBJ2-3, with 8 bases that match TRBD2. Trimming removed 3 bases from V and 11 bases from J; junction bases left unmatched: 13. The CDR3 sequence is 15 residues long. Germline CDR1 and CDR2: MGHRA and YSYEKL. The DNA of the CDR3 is TGCGCCAGCAGCCAGAGATTAGCGGGGCCTTGGGAGCAGTATTTT. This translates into CASSQRLAGPWEQYF.

The CDR3 reads CASRASGTGVGETQYF. The DNA of the CDR3 is TGTGCCAGCAGAGCGTCCGGGACAGGGGTGGGGGAGACCCAGTACTTC. The chain joins TRBV2 to TRBJ2-5, with 10 bases aligning to TRBD1. The CDR3 has 16 amino acids. Germline CDR1 and CDR2: SNHLY and FYNNEI. The ends lost 6 bases at V and 5 bases at J; junction bases unmatched: 12.

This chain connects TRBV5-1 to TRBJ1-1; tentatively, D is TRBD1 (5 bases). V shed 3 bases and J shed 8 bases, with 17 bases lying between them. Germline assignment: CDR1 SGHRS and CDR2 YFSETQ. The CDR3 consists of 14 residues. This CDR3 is CASSSNGGLCEAFF. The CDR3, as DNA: TGCGCCAGCAGCTCCAATGGGGGACTATGCGAAGCTTTCTTT.

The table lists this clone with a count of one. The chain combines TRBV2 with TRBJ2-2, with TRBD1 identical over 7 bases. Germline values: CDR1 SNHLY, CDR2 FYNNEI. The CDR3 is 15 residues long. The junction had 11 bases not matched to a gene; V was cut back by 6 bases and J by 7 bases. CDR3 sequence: CASSLRQGSGGELFF. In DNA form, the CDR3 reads TGTGCCAGCAGCCTAAGACAGGGCTCAGGCGGGGAGCTGTTTTTT.

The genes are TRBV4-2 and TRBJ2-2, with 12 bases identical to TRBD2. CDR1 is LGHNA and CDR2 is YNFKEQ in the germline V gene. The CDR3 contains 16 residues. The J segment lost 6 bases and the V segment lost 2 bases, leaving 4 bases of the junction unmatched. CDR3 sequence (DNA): TGTGCCAGCAGCCAAACACCTAGCGGGGGGGCCGGGGAGCTGTTTTTT. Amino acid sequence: CASSQTPSGGAGELFF.

The CDR3 nucleotides read TGTGCCAGCAGCGTGAGACGCCTAGCGGGAGCTGATGAGCAGTTCTTC. This gives the protein CASSVRRLAGADEQFF. The chain is built from TRBV9 and TRBJ2-1; 10 positions agree with TRBD2. Germline V lookup: CDR1 SGDLS, CDR2 YYNGEE. The CDR3 length is 16 residues. V lost 2 bases and J lost 8; bases outside the gene matches: 10.

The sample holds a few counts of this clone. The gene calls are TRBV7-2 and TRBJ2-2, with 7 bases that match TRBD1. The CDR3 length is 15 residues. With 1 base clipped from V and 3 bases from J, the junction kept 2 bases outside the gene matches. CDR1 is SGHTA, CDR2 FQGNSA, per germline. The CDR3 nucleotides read TGTGCCAGCAGCTTAGGTGACAGGGACACCGGGGAGCTGTTTTTT. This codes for CASSLGDRDTGELFF.

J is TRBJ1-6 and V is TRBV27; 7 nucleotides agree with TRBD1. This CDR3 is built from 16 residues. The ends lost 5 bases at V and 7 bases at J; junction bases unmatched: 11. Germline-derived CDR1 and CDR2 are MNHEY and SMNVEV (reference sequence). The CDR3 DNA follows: TGTGCCAGCAGTCCGATACTGACAGGGAGCAATTCACCCCTCCACTTT. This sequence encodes CASSPILTGSNSPLHF.

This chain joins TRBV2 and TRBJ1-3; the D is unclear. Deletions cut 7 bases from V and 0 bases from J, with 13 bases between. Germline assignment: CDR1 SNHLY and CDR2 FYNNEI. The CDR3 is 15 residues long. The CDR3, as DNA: TGTGCCAGCAAGAGGGAGTCCACCTCTGGAAACACCATATATTTT. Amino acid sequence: CASKRESTSGNTIYF.

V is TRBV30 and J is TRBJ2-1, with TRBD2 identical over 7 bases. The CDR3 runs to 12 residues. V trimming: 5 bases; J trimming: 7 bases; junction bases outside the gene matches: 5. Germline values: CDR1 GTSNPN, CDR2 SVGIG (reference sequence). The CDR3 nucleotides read TGTGCCTGGGGCCGGGACTATAATGAGCAGTTCTTC. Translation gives CAWGRDYNEQFF.

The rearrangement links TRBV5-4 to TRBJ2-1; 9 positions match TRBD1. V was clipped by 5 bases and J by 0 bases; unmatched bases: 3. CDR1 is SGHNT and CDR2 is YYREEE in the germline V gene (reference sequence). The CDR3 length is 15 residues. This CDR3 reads CASRLTGGSYNEQFF. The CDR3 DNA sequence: TGTGCCAGCAGACTGACAGGGGGCTCCTACAATGAGCAGTTCTTC.

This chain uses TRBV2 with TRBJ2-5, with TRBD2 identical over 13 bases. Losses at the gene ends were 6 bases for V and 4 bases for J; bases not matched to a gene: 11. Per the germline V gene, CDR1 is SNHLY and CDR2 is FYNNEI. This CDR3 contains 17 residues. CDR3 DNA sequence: TGTGCCAGCAGCGCCGGGACTAGCGGGGTCTACGGAGAGACCCAGTACTTC. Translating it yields CASSAGTSGVYGETQYF.

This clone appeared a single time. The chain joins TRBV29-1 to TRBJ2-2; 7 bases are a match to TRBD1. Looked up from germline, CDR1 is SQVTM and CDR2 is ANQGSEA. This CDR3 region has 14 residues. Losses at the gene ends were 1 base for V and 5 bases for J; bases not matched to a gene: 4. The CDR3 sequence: CSVEGAGGTGELFF. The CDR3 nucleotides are TGCAGCGTTGAAGGGGCAGGGGGTACCGGGGAGCTGTTTTTT.

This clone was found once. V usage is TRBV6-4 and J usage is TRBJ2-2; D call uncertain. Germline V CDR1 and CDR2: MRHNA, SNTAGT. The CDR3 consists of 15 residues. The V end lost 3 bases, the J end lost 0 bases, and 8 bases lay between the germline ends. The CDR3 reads CASSEGPANTGELFF. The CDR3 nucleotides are TGTGCCAGCAGTGAGGGCCCCGCGAACACCGGGGAGCTGTTTTTT.